This TCR beta chain comes out of a study of early stage breast cancer tumors. Between the trimmed V and J ends, which lost 1 base and 6 bases, there was a span of 9 bases. The CDR3 length is 12 residues. Germline V CDR1 and CDR2: GTSNPN, SVGIG (reference sequence). Assay: immunoSEQ multiplex PCR; the TCRdb copy retains only in-frame clones and omits some. The data show about 36,000 clones, with 74% seen just once and roughly 7% held by the top ten. This clone was seen a few times. Sequencing input: blood. The chain links TRBV30 to TRBJ1-1; D call uncertain. The clonotype comes from a person aged 55 to 70 with breast cancer. The CDR3 spells CAWSAHSPEAFF. The CDR3 DNA follows: TGTGCCTGGAGTGCCCATTCCCCTGAAGCTTTCTTT.